A single T cell receptor beta chain is shown here with its context. Method: immunoSEQ multiplex PCR; TCRdb's copy keeps in-frame clones and lacks some. The sample consists of 700,000 or so clones, around 85% of them appearing once. This sample was included in a study of shared T cell receptors in the human thymus. The length of the CDR3 is 16 residues. The V end was cut by 3 bases, the J end by 4 bases, with 18 bases between. Germline CDR1 and CDR2: SGHVS and FQNEAQ. The data also belong to a second study, concerning human thymus T cells. That study adds: Gene usage for V and J segments appeared biased in thymic and blood repertoires. As related research reported, thymic repertoires overlapped highly among unrelated individuals.

The chain uses TRBV7-8 and TRBJ1-2; D is possibly TRBD1 (6 bases). The clonotype was recovered from a girl younger than two with a congenital heart defect. Sequenced material: thymocytes. The CDR3: CASSFQSPRGLYGYTF. Here the CDR3 DNA reads TGTGCCAGCAGCTTCCAAAGTCCCAGGGGTCTCTATGGCTACACCTTC.